What follows are 4 T cell receptor beta chains derived from one specimen sequenced in a study of early T cells in non-severe SARS-CoV-2 infection (dated by TCRdb to about 2021). Libraries came from 5' RACE. Sequencing instrument: NextSeq 500. Clones were called with MiXCR by TCRdb after fastp trimmed the public reads at Q25, and only in-frame beta chains were retained. Merged by CDR3 protein, the rows form single entries marked with the most common genes and DNA. This sample gives around 70,000 distinct CDR3 sequences in total; more than 10% of them show up just once. Approximately 5% of the sample is held by the ten biggest clonotypes. Sequenced material: whole blood. Source of these receptors: an adult who was a healthcare worker with PCR-confirmed SARS-CoV-2 infection or an uninfected control (not recorded which).

This clonotype showed up just a few times. CDR3 coding DNA: TGCAGTGCTAGAGTCAGGGTAGCAGATACGCAGTATTTT. Amino acid sequence: CSARVRVADTQYF. The V call is TRBV20-1, the J call TRBJ2-3; D is possibly TRBD1 (5 bases). V lost 1 base and J lost 4, with 9 bases in between. The CDR3 sequence is 13 residues long. CDR1 and CDR2 from the germline V gene are DFQATT and SNEGSKA (reference sequence).

Many counts were recorded for this clonotype. The gene calls are TRBV10-2 and TRBJ2-6, with D hard to call. Trimming stripped 8 bases from V and 2 bases from J, with 7 bases between. This CDR3 has 13 amino acids. Germline CDR1 and CDR2: WSHSY and SAAADI. Here the CDR3 reads CASQATGANVLTF. In nucleotides, the CDR3 is TGCGCCAGCCAGGCCACTGGGGCCAACGTCCTGACTTTC.

This clonotype was counted many times. The chain couples TRBV27 to TRBJ2-7; 14 bases map to TRBD2. The J segment lost 6 bases and the V segment lost 1 base, leaving 8 bases of the junction unmatched. This CDR3 spans 17 amino acids. The germline V gene has CDR1 MNHEY and CDR2 SMNVEV (reference sequence). The CDR3 sequence is CASSLWSGLAGGAEQYF. The CDR3 region has the DNA TGTGCCAGCAGTTTATGGTCCGGACTAGCGGGAGGTGCCGAGCAGTACTTC.

The chain has TRBV5-1 and TRBJ2-3, with D uncertain. The CDR3 loop spans 11 amino acids. Germline V gives CDR1 SGHRS, CDR2 YFSETQ. V was clipped by 5 bases and J by 6 bases, with 7 bases between them. The CDR3 loop reads CASRSEDTQYF. In DNA, the CDR3 is TGCGCCAGCAGGTCGGAGGATACGCAGTATTTT.